One and the same sample provided the 8 T cell receptor beta chains below, sequenced in a study of CD4 T cells in relation to SARS-CoV-2 and coronaviruses. CD4+ T cells from unexposed donors were obtained before the COVID-19 pandemic (2011-2018). Method: immunoSEQ multiplex PCR; TCRdb's copy keeps in-frame clones and lacks some. The table has approximately 64,000 clones, approximately 94% seen once. The sample consisted of naive CD4+ T cells from PBMCs. Indicated subset: naive CD4+ T cells isolated by negative enrichment. These receptors all stem from a human donor in good health.

CDR3: CASTPGGGQGAREQFF. DNA for the CDR3: TGTGCCAGCACCCCTGGGGGGGGACAGGGGGCAAGAGAGCAGTTCTTC. The V and J genes are TRBV28 and TRBJ2-1, with 12 nucleotides matching TRBD1. The ends lost 7 bases at V and 10 bases at J; junction bases unmatched: 14. This CDR3 is built from 16 residues. The germline gives CDR1 MDHEN, CDR2 SYDVKM.

This chain uses TRBV30 with TRBJ2-2; D is perhaps TRBD1 or TRBD2 (5 bases each). Germline values: CDR1 GTSNPN, CDR2 SVGIG (reference sequence). Trimming removed 2 bases at V and 6 bases at J, with 10 bases between. This CDR3 is built from 13 residues. CDR3 protein: CAWSPGTPGELFF. The CDR3 DNA is TGTGCCTGGAGTCCCGGGACCCCCGGGGAGCTGTTTTTT. The whole variable domain, remainder taken from reference TRBV30 and TRBJ2-2, is SQTIHQWPATLVQPVGSPLSLECTVEGTSNPNLYWYRQAAGRGLQLLFYSVGIGQISSEVPQNLSASRPQDRQFILSSKKLLLSDSGFYLCAWSPGTPGELFFGEGSRLTVL.

V gene TRBV28 combines with J gene TRBJ1-2; 8 nucleotides line up with TRBD1. Germline lookup yields CDR1 MDHEN and CDR2 SYDVKM. The junction had 6 bases not matched to a gene; V was cut back by 5 bases and J by 4 bases. This CDR3 is 14 amino acids long. DNA for the CDR3: TGTGCCAGCAGTCCGGGACAGGTCTTCTATGGCTACACCTTC. Translating it yields CASSPGQVFYGYTF.

This chain uses TRBV11-2 with TRBJ1-2; TRBD1 aligns across 10 bases. CDR3 size: 15 residues. V was pared by 2 bases and J by 10 bases, with 10 bases of the junction left unmatched. Germline loops: CDR1 SGHAT, CDR2 FQNNGV. CDR3 sequence reads: CASSLTSGTGEAYTF. The CDR3 DNA sequence: TGTGCCAGCAGCTTAACGTCTGGGACAGGGGAAGCCTACACCTTC.

The chain uses TRBV19 and TRBJ1-2, with TRBD1 matching 7 bases. After removal of 6 bases from V and 4 bases from J, the junction contained 5 bases not matched to a gene. Germline values: CDR1 LNHDA, CDR2 SQIVND (reference sequence). The CDR3 runs 13 residues. The CDR3 protein is CASSPRGPYGYTF. The CDR3 coding sequence is TGTGCCAGTAGCCCAAGGGGGCCCTATGGCTACACCTTC. Drawing the rest from reference TRBV19 and TRBJ1-2, the complete variable domain is DGGITQSPKYLFRKEGQNVTLSCEQNLNHDAMYWYRQDPGQGLRLIYYSQIVNDFQKGDIAEGYSVSREKKESFPLTVTSAQKNPTAFYLCASSPRGPYGYTFGSGTRLTVV.

The chain combines TRBV4-2 with TRBJ2-2; TRBD2 agrees at 8 bases. From germline, CDR1 is LGHNA and CDR2 YNFKEQ. V gave up 1 base and J gave up 4 bases; unmatched junction bases: 8. The CDR3 is 17 amino acids. The CDR3 region has the DNA TGTGCCAGCAGCCAAGTCTTACTAGCGGAATCCACCGGGGAGCTGTTTTTT. Residues: CASSQVLLAESTGELFF.

The rearrangement links TRBV28 to TRBJ2-1; the match to TRBD1 covers 8 bases. Trimming removed 2 bases from V and 8 bases from J; junction bases left unmatched: 8. Germline values: CDR1 MDHEN, CDR2 SYDVKM. The CDR3 has 15 amino acids. CDR3 loop: CASSLGGTGGDEQFF. The CDR3 nucleotides read TGTGCCAGCAGTTTAGGGGGGACAGGAGGGGATGAGCAGTTCTTC. The complete variable domain, with remaining parts taken from reference TRBV28 and TRBJ2-1, reads DVKVTQSSRYLVKRTGEKVFLECVQDMDHENMFWYRQDPGLGLRLIYFSYDVKMKEKGDIPEGYSVSREKKERFSLILESASTNQTSMYLCASSLGGTGGDEQFFGPGTRLTVL.

This clone has a handful of counts. This chain connects TRBV30 to TRBJ1-5, with D uncertain. The V end lost 2 bases, the J end lost 2 bases, and 7 bases lay between the germline ends. CDR3 length: 13 residues. CDR1 is GTSNPN, CDR2 SVGIG, per germline (reference sequence). The CDR3 region has the DNA TGTGCCTGGAGTAATGGGGGCAATCAGCCCCAGCATTTT. Protein product: CAWSNGGNQPQHF.